The present T cell receptor beta chain was sequenced within a study of CD8+ T cells in alopecia areata. Broader study findings: Sequenced scalp T cells also include alphabeta T cells resident in normal skin.

The CDR3 runs to 14 residues. The V gene's germline CDR1 is SQVTM and CDR2 ANQGSEA. Trimming took 0 bases from V and 5 from J, leaving 13 bases between them. The treatment here: oral pan-JAK inhibitor, 5-10 mg twice daily. As to this clone: The antigen remains unidentified.

RNA extraction was followed by reverse transcription into cDNA, which acted as the sequencing template. Measured with immunoSEQ multiplex PCR; TCRdb has only the in-frame clones, and not every one. This table holds about 190,000 clones, 50% to 60% found once. The input for sequencing was CD4+ T cells sorted from blood, taken at week 4, from a patient treated with tofacitinib. The clonotype was recovered from a human donor with alopecia areata. The chain has TRBV29-1 and TRBJ1-1; D unclear. CDR3 protein: CSVEEDLAGTEAFF. As DNA, the CDR3 is TGCAGCGTTGAAGAGGACCTCGCGGGGACTGAAGCTTTCTTT.